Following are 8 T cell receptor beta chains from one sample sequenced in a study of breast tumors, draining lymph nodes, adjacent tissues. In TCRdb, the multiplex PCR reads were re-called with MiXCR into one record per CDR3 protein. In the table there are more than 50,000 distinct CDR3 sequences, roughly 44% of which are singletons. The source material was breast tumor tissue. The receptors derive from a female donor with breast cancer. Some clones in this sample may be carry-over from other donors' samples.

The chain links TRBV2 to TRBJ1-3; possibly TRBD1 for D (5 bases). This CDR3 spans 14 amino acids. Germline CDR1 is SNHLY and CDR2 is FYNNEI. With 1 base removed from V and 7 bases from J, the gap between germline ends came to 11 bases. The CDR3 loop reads CASSEEGPPNTIYF. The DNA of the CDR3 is TGTGCCAGCAGTGAAGAGGGGCCGCCGAACACCATATATTTT.

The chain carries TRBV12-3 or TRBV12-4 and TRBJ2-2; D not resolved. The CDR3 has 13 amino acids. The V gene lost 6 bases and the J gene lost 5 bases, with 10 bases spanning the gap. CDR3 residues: CASSPDGTGELFF. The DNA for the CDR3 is TGTGCCAGCAGCCCAGATGGTACCGGGGAGCTGTTTTTT.

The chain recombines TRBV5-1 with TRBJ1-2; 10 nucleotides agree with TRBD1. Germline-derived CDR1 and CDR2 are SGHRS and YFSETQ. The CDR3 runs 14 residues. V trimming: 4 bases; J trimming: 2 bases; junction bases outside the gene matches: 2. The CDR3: CASSGGQGNYGYTF. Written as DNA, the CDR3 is TGCGCCAGCAGCGGGGGACAGGGGAACTATGGCTACACCTTC.

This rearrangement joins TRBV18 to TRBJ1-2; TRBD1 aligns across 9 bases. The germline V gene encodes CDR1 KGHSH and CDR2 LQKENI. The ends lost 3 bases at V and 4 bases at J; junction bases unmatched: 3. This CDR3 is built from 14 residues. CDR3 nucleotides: TGTGCCAGCTCACCCCAGGGACAGGGCTATGGCTACACCTTC. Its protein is CASSPQGQGYGYTF.

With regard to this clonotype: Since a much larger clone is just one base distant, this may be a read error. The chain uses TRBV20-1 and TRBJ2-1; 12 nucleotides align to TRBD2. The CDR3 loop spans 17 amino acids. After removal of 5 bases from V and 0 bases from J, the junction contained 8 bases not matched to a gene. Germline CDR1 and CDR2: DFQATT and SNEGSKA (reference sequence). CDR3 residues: CSAYSWTSGTSYNEQFF. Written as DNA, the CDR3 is TGCAGTGCTTATTCATGGACTAGCGGGACCTCCTACAATGAGCAGTTCTTC.

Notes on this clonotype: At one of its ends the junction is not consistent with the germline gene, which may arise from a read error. For the CDR3, the DNA is TGTGCCAGTAGCCGCTCCTACGAGCAGCACTTC. Its protein product is CASSRSYEQHF. This sequence joins TRBV7-2 and TRBJ2-7; D ambiguous. This CDR3 is built from 11 residues. Germline V lookup: CDR1 SGHTA, CDR2 FQGNSA. The complete variable domain, with remaining parts taken from reference TRBV7-2 and TRBJ2-7, reads GAGVSQSPSNKVTEKGKDVELRCDPISGHTALYWYRQSLGQGLEFLIYFQGNSAPDKSGLPSDRFSAERTGGSVSTLTIQRTQQEDSAVYLCASSRSYEQHFGPGTRLTVT.

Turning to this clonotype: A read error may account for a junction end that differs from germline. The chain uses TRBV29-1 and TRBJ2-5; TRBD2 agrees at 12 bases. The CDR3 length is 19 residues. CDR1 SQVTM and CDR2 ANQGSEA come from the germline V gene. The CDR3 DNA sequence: TGCAGCGTTGAAGATTTTGGGACTAGCGGGTCTACAATTCAAGGGACCCAGCACTTC. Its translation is CSVEDFGTSGSTIQGTQHF.

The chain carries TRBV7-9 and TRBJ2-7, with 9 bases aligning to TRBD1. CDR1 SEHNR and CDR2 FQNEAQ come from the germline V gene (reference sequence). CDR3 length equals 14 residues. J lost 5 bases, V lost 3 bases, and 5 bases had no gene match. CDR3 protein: CASSLGTGYHEQYF. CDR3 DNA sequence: TGTGCCAGCAGCTTGGGGACAGGGTACCACGAGCAGTACTTC. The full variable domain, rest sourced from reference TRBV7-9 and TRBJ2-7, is DTGVSQNPRHKITKRGQNVTFRCDPISEHNRLYWYRQTLGQGPEFLTYFQNEAQLEKSRLLSDRFSAERPKGSFSTLEIQRTEQGDSAMYLCASSLGTGYHEQYFGPGTRLTVT.